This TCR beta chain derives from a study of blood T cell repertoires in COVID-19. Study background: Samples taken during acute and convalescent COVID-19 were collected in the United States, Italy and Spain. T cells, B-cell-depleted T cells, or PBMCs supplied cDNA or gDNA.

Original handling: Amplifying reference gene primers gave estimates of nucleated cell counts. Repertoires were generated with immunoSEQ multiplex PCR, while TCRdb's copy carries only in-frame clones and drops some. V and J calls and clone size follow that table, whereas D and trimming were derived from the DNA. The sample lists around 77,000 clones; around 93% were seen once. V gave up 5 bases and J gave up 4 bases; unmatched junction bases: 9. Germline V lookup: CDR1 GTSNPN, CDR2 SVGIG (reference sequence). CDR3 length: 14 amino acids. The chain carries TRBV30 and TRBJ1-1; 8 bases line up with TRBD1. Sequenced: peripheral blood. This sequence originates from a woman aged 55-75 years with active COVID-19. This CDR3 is CAWGTGGAGTEAFF. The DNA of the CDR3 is TGTGCCTGGGGTACAGGGGGGGCAGGCACTGAAGCTTTCTTT.